The 17 T cell receptor beta chains given below trace back to one sample, sequenced in a study of blood T cell repertoires in COVID-19. The method was immunoSEQ multiplex PCR; TCRdb's version includes in-frame clones alone and lacks a portion of them. The top ten clones hold 1.2% of a sample with 95,000 or so clones, 75% to 90% of them seen once. The sequenced sample was peripheral blood. These receptor sequences come from a man aged 80 or over with active or convalescent COVID-19.

This clone has only one observation. The V and J genes are TRBV5-1 and TRBJ2-1; D gene ambiguous. V shed 4 bases and J shed 4 bases, with 6 bases lying between them. The germline V gene has CDR1 SGHRS and CDR2 YFSETQ. The length of the CDR3 is 12 residues. In DNA, the CDR3 is TGCGCCAGCAGCCCTCAGTACAATGAGCAGTTCTTC. Amino acid sequence: CASSPQYNEQFF.

The J gene is TRBJ2-3, the V gene TRBV19; D unresolved. Germline V CDR1 and CDR2: LNHDA, SQIVND (reference sequence). Trimming stripped 3 bases from V and 3 bases from J, with 7 bases between. This CDR3 has 13 residues. For the CDR3, the DNA is TGTGCCAGTAGTATCCTCCAGACAGATACGCAGTATTTT. It is translated as CASSILQTDTQYF.

J is TRBJ1-6 and V is TRBV7-2; TRBD1 aligns across 8 bases. Germline V gene sequence: CDR1 SGHTA, CDR2 FQGNSA. The CDR3 has 17 residues. The V segment lost 1 base and the J segment 10 bases; nucleotides outside the gene matches: 12. The CDR3 DNA follows: TGTGCCAGCAGCTTAGTTGCCCCGGACAGGGCAGGATCACCCCTCCACTTT. Protein: CASSLVAPDRAGSPLHF.

This clone appeared a single time. The gene calls are TRBV18 and TRBJ2-7; possible D gene TRBD1, 6 bases. This CDR3 has 16 amino acids. Deletions cut 1 base from V and 2 bases from J, with 15 bases between. The germline V gene has CDR1 KGHSH and CDR2 LQKENI. In DNA form, the CDR3 reads TGTGCCAGCTCACCACGTGTGGACAGAGCTACCTACGAGCAGTACTTC. Its translation is CASSPRVDRATYEQYF.

This chain joins TRBV6-6 and TRBJ2-1; D remains unclear. Germline V gives CDR1 MNHNY, CDR2 SVGAGI (reference sequence). The CDR3 totals 13 residues. The germline V and J ends were trimmed by 5 bases and 1 base, with 6 bases remaining between them. The CDR3 sequence: CASSPPSYNEQFF. The DNA for the CDR3 is TGTGCCAGCAGTCCCCCGTCCTACAATGAGCAGTTCTTC.

The rearrangement links TRBV10-3 to TRBJ2-1; 14 bases match TRBD2. Per the germline V gene, CDR1 is ENHRY and CDR2 is SYGVKD. The CDR3 loop spans 16 amino acids. V trimming: 7 bases; J trimming: 1 base; junction bases outside the gene matches: 3. Here the CDR3 reads CAITRTSGRSYNEQFF. The CDR3 DNA reads as TGTGCCATCACCAGGACTAGCGGGAGGTCCTACAATGAGCAGTTCTTC.

This clone has a single count. This chain uses TRBV6-2 or TRBV6-3 with TRBJ2-1; 14 positions agree with TRBD2. V trimming: 2 bases; J trimming: 0 bases; junction bases outside the gene matches: 3. Germline-derived CDR1 and CDR2 are MNHEY and SVGEGT. The CDR3 spans 18 residues. CDR3: CASSYRLAGGSSYNEQFF. DNA of the CDR3: TGTGCCAGCAGTTACCGACTAGCGGGAGGGTCCTCCTACAATGAGCAGTTCTTC.

The J gene is TRBJ2-7, the V gene TRBV5-1; 10 bases map to TRBD2. Trimming took 4 bases from V and 4 from J; bases not matched to a gene: 8. There are 15 residues in the CDR3. CDR1 is SGHRS and CDR2 is YFSETQ in the germline V gene. The chain's CDR3 is CASSPGSGRAYEQYF. The CDR3 coding sequence is TGCGCCAGCAGCCCCGGCAGCGGGAGGGCTTACGAGCAGTACTTC.

The chain is built from TRBV7-8 and TRBJ1-2; D may be TRBD1 (6 bases). V was cut by 2 bases and J by 1 base, with 17 bases left in between. The CDR3 covers 17 residues. CDR1 is SGHVS and CDR2 is FQNEAQ in the germline V gene. CDR3: CASSLFVRGSRNYGYTF. CDR3 in DNA: TGTGCCAGCAGCTTATTTGTAAGGGGGTCCCGTAACTATGGCTACACCTTC.

The chain joins TRBV28 to TRBJ1-1, with D maybe TRBD1 (6 bases). V was clipped by 6 bases and J by 11 bases, with 16 bases between them. The CDR3 spans 12 residues. The germline gives CDR1 MDHEN, CDR2 SYDVKM. CDR3 sequence (DNA): TGTGCCAGCAGAAAACAGGGAGGGGGTGCTTTCTTT. Translating it yields CASRKQGGGAFF. Full variable domain (rest looked up from reference TRBV28 and TRBJ1-1): DVKVTQSSRYLVKRTGEKVFLECVQDMDHENMFWYRQDPGLGLRLIYFSYDVKMKEKGDIPEGYSVSREKKERFSLILESASTNQTSMYLCASRKQGGGAFFGQGTRLTVV.

This clone was recorded once. The chain carries TRBV11-2 and TRBJ2-1; perhaps TRBD2 as D (5 bases). Germline V gives CDR1 SGHAT, CDR2 FQNNGV. The V end lost 8 bases, the J end lost 12 bases, and 17 bases lay between the germline ends. This CDR3 comprises 12 residues. The CDR3 coding sequence is TGTGCCAGCTCGCGAGAGGGCCAACTGCAGTTCTTC. Translating it yields CASSREGQLQFF.

The chain recombines TRBV6-5 with TRBJ1-4; D call uncertain. Trimming removed 10 bases at V and 8 bases at J, with 14 bases between. Germline V gene sequence: CDR1 MNHEY, CDR2 SVGAGI. The CDR3 extends over 12 amino acids. In DNA, the CDR3 is TGTGCCACCCGCCCCGGCGGCGAAAAACTGTTTTTT. It yields the protein CATRPGGEKLFF.

The rearrangement joins TRBV6-5 to TRBJ1-1; the D is unclear. The CDR3 contains 13 residues. Deletions cut 8 bases from V and 0 bases from J, with 10 bases between. Per germline, CDR1 MNHEY and CDR2 SVGAGI. CDR3 protein: CASRLNLNTEAFF. In DNA, the CDR3 is TGTGCCAGCCGACTTAATTTGAACACTGAAGCTTTCTTT.

The chain is built from TRBV3-1 (or the pseudogene TRBV3-2) and TRBJ2-3; a weak D match, TRBD1 (8 bases). Germline CDR1 and CDR2: LGHDT and YNNKEL (reference sequence). This CDR3 region has 16 residues. Trimming removed 4 bases from V and 7 bases from J, with 21 bases in between. CDR3 sequence reads: CASSPLVDRGGNTQYF. CDR3 nucleotide sequence: TGTGCCAGCAGCCCCCTCGTCGACAGGGGAGGGAATACGCAGTATTTT.

V usage is TRBV2 and J usage is TRBJ2-1; D is uncertain. CDR3 length: 16 amino acids. With 4 bases removed from V and 0 bases from J, the gap between germline ends came to 13 bases. Germline assignment: CDR1 SNHLY and CDR2 FYNNEI. CDR3 sequence (DNA): TGTGCCAGCAGTGGCCCCCGACAAAGCTCCTACAATGAGCAGTTCTTC. As protein: CASSGPRQSSYNEQFF.

The chain has TRBV9 and TRBJ1-6; 8 bases agree with TRBD1. The CDR3 sequence is 15 residues long. CDR1 is SGDLS, CDR2 YYNGEE, per germline. After removal of 4 bases from V and 10 bases from J, the junction contained 10 bases not matched to a gene. The DNA for the CDR3 is TGTGCCAGCAGCCCAGGACAGGGCGTGCGCTCACCCCTCCACTTT. Translated: CASSPGQGVRSPLHF. Full variable domain (outside the CDR3, taken from reference TRBV9 and TRBJ1-6): DSGVTQTPKHLITATGQRVTLRCSPRSGDLSVYWYQQSLDQGLQFLIQYYNGEERAKGNILERFSAQQFPDLHSELNLSSLELGDSALYFCASSPGQGVRSPLHFGNGTRLTVT.

This rearrangement joins TRBV28 to TRBJ2-7, with 7 bases lining up with TRBD1. V trimming: 1 base; J trimming: 5 bases; junction bases outside the gene matches: 5. The CDR3 contains 14 residues. Germline CDR1 and CDR2: MDHEN and SYDVKM. In DNA, the CDR3 is TGTGCCAGCAGTTTATCAGGGGGAGCAAACGAGCAGTACTTC. Protein sequence: CASSLSGGANEQYF.